This TCR beta chain derives from a study of CD8+ T cells in alopecia areata. Background on the study: Oral tofacitinib (5 to 10 mg twice daily) was administered to treated patients.

Once RNA had been extracted, it was reverse transcribed into cDNA to act as the sequencing template. The repertoire was sequenced with immunoSEQ multiplex PCR; TCRdb's copy has only in-frame clones and lacks some. The sample includes a few hundred thousand clones, more than 45% of them seen just once. Treatment specified: oral pan-JAK inhibitor, 5-10 mg twice daily. The source is a human donor with alopecia areata. The input for sequencing was CD4+ T cells sorted from blood, taken at week 4, from a patient treated with tofacitinib.

The CDR3 DNA is TGTGCCAGCACTGGGGGGGCCCCCAATCAGCCCCAGCATTTT. The encoded protein is CASTGGAPNQPQHF. This chain joins TRBV2 and TRBJ1-5; TRBD1 might be the D (6 bases). The CDR3 length is 14 residues. Trimming stripped 7 bases from V and 3 bases from J, with 13 bases between. Looked up from germline, CDR1 is SNHLY and CDR2 is FYNNEI.